The subject of this entry is one T cell receptor beta chain. The CDR3 is 16 residues long. V lost 0 bases to trimming and J lost 5 bases, with 14 bases between them. Germline values: CDR1 SGHRS, CDR2 YFSETQ. The data were obtained in a study of shared clonotypes between healthy human individuals. Libraries were prepared by immunoSEQ multiplex PCR; TCRdb keeps only in-frame clonotypes and omits some of them. The table shows some 2,000,000 clones, with under 97% occurring only once. The chain employs TRBV5-1 and TRBJ1-4, with D perhaps matching TRBD1 (5 bases). The source of this sequence is a man younger than 35 in good health. Material for sequencing was naive CD4+ T cells sorted from blood. Subset given: CD45RA+ positively selected. CDR3 loop: CASSLVSGLRNEKLFF. The CDR3 DNA sequence: TGCGCCAGCAGCTTGGTTTCAGGGCTCCGAAATGAAAAACTGTTTTTT.